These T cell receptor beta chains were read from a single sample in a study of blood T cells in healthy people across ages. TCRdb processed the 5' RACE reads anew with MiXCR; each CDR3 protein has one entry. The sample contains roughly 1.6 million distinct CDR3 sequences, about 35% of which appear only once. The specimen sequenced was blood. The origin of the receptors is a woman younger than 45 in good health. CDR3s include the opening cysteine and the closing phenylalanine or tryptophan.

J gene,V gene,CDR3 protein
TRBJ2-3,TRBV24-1,CATSGPGEGTQYF
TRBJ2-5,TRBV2,CASTERGVGETQYF
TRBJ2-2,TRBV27,CASSFLAPMRERFF
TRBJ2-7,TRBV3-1,CASSQVSIVLHTYEQYF
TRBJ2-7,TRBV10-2,CASKHLAGFGNEQYF
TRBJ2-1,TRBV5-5,CASSFIGLGGNEQVF
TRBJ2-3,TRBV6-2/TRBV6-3,CASSYDPLAGGTDTQYF
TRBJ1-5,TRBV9,CASSSDRGNRPQHF
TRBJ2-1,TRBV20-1,CSARLAGSQFF
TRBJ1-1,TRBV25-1,CASSVIRGIEAFF
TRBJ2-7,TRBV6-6,CASSTLAGGRSYEQYF
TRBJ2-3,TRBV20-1,CSARSGGVTSTDTQYF
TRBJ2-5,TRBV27,CASSPATYNEQYF
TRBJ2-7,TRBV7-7,CASSWGLAGGPFTYEQYF
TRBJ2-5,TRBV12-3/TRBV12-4,CASSLSPSGRANEQYF
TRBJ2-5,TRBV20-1,CSVFGGSGETQYF
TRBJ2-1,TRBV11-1,CASSSLAGGRNERFF
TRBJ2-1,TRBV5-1,CASSLGGRNNEQFF
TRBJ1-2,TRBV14,CASSQASGPRGRYTF
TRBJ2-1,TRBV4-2,CASSVLAGGPYNEQFF